The clone carrying this T cell receptor (beta chain) was found a few times. The data originate from a study of human T cells and chemical hapten exposure. On the study more broadly: Small discrepancies in pooled library volume mainly accounted for the varying TCR yields per sample.

TCRdb recomputed calls from the RACE reads with MiXCR, one row per CDR3 protein. Of 100,000 to 150,000 distinct CDR3 sequences detected, roughly 9.5% appear once; the ten largest clones hold roughly 1.8%. The CDR3 is 13 residues long. Germline-derived CDR1 and CDR2 are SQVTM and ANQGSEA. V lost 8 bases, J lost 2 bases, and 14 bases lay in between. Time point defined: healthy volunteer bleed at 2 weeks. RNA extraction used unfractionated whole blood as the source of total RNA. The source is a male donor in good health. Some clones in this sample may be carry-over from other donors' samples. The chain couples TRBV29-1 to TRBJ2-3; no clear D gene. Sequencing was performed on whole blood. The CDR3 DNA is TGCAGCTCCGGTAGCCGCCACACAGATACGCAGTATTTT. Translated, it gives CSSGSRHTDTQYF.